The 26 T cell receptor beta chains listed next were all sequenced from one sample in a study of blood T cell repertoires in COVID-19. Sequenced by immunoSEQ multiplex PCR; TCRdb stores in-frame clones only, minus some. The data contain approximately 160,000 clones, around 80% of them singletons. The material sequenced was PBMCs or T cells enriched from blood (not recorded which). The receptors were sampled from a woman between 45 and 60 years old in a cohort exposed to, infected with or recovered from COVID-19 (not recorded which).

The chain uses TRBV20-1 and TRBJ1-4, with 7 bases that match TRBD1. The V gene end was trimmed by 3 bases and the J gene end by 7 bases; junction bases not matched to a gene: 20. Germline loops: CDR1 DFQATT, CDR2 SNEGSKA (reference sequence). The CDR3 consists of 18 residues. The DNA of the CDR3 is TGCAGTGCTAGTTTGGGAAGAAACAGGGGAAAGCCTGGTGAAAAACTGTTTTTT. Translating it yields CSASLGRNRGKPGEKLFF.

The CDR3 loop is CASSFTARGNGYTF. In DNA form, the CDR3 reads TGTGCCAGCAGTTTCACGGCAAGGGGCAATGGCTACACCTTC. J is TRBJ1-2 and V is TRBV27, with D possibly matching TRBD1 (5 bases). CDR1 MNHEY and CDR2 SMNVEV come from the germline V gene (reference sequence). V lost 3 bases and J 6 bases, leaving 14 bases between the germline ends. This CDR3 region has 14 residues.

This chain connects TRBV10-3 to TRBJ1-6, with 7 bases matching TRBD1. V lost 4 bases, J lost 8 bases, and 14 bases stayed unmatched. The CDR3 is 17 amino acids. Germline CDR1 reads ENHRY; CDR2 reads SYGVKD. CDR3 DNA: TGTGCCATCAGTGCGGTTCCACTCGGACAGGTGGATTCACCCCTCCACTTT. Its protein product is CAISAVPLGQVDSPLHF.

V and J are TRBV4-2 and TRBJ2-7; TRBD1 is a possible D gene (8 bases). The CDR3 is 15 residues long. Germline loops: CDR1 LGHNA, CDR2 YNFKEQ. Trimming shortened V by 2 bases and J by 2 bases, and 13 bases separated the two germline ends. CDR3 in DNA: TGTGCCAGCAGCCAATACAGGGGGGGGACCTACGAGCAGTACTTC. Residues: CASSQYRGGTYEQYF.

This clone was detected a few times. The rearrangement uses TRBV2 and TRBJ1-1; D is possibly TRBD1 (6 bases). The length of the CDR3 is 13 residues. The germline V and J ends were trimmed by 6 bases and 5 bases, with 13 bases remaining between them. Per the germline V gene, CDR1 is SNHLY and CDR2 is FYNNEI. CDR3 DNA sequence: TGTGCCAGCAGCTACAGGGAAGGGACTGAAGCTTTCTTT. Protein sequence: CASSYREGTEAFF.

The rearrangement uses TRBV7-2 and TRBJ1-1; 12 nucleotides agree with TRBD1. In germline, CDR1 is SGHTA, CDR2 FQGNSA. The V segment lost 6 bases and the J segment 4 bases; nucleotides outside the gene matches: 15. The CDR3 covers 18 residues. CDR3 in amino acids: CASRLRPGQGARSTEAFF. CDR3 coding DNA: TGTGCCAGCAGGCTCCGACCGGGACAGGGGGCTCGTAGCACTGAAGCTTTCTTT. Combining the CDR3 with reference TRBV7-2 and TRBJ1-1 gives the whole variable domain GAGVSQSPSNKVTEKGKDVELRCDPISGHTALYWYRQSLGQGLEFLIYFQGNSAPDKSGLPSDRFSAERTGGSVSTLTIQRTQQEDSAVYLCASRLRPGQGARSTEAFFGQGTRLTVV.

In this sample, this clone turned up a few times. The V and J genes are TRBV29-1 and TRBJ2-2, with 10 bases lining up with TRBD2. The CDR3 loop spans 15 amino acids. V lost 3 bases, J lost 5 bases, and 6 bases stayed unmatched. The germline V gene encodes CDR1 SQVTM and CDR2 ANQGSEA. The CDR3 region has the DNA TGCAGCGTTGAGCATGGGACTAGCGAGACCGGGGAGCTGTTTTTT. It codes for CSVEHGTSETGELFF.

This chain links TRBV7-6 with TRBJ2-1, with D tentatively TRBD2 (5 bases). V lost 8 bases to trimming and J lost 0 bases, with 11 bases between them. Germline CDR1 SGHVS, CDR2 FNYEAQ. The CDR3 extends over 14 amino acids. The chain's CDR3 is CASGLLSSYNEQFF. The DNA for the CDR3 is TGTGCCAGCGGACTGCTGAGCTCCTACAATGAGCAGTTCTTC.

V usage is TRBV19 and J usage is TRBJ1-1, with 7 nucleotides matching TRBD1. The J segment lost 12 bases and the V segment lost 5 bases, leaving 15 bases of the junction unmatched. Germline V gene sequence: CDR1 LNHDA, CDR2 SQIVND (reference sequence). The CDR3 is made up of 14 amino acids. For the CDR3, the DNA is TGTGCCAGTAGTCCATTCGACAGGGTGTCAGAATCTTTCTTT. Protein: CASSPFDRVSESFF.

This chain connects TRBV7-2 to TRBJ2-2; possible D gene TRBD2, 6 bases. Germline CDR1 reads SGHTA; CDR2 reads FQGNSA. Trimming shortened V by 0 bases and J by 2 bases, and 7 bases separated the two germline ends. This CDR3 contains 15 residues. The CDR3 DNA is TGTGCCAGCAGCTTAGCTAGCGGAAACACCGGGGAGCTGTTTTTT. Its protein is CASSLASGNTGELFF.

This clone has only a few counts. The rearrangement uses TRBV6-5 and TRBJ2-7; D is possibly TRBD2 (5 bases). The CDR3 sequence is 11 residues long. Germline V CDR1 and CDR2: MNHEY, SVGAGI. V was trimmed by 8 bases and J by 6 bases, leaving 11 bases between them. In DNA form, the CDR3 reads TGTGCCAGCGGCGGACTCAGCGAGCAGTACTTC. Encoded protein: CASGGLSEQYF.

V is TRBV7-2 and J is TRBJ2-6; TRBD2 might be the D (6 bases). CDR3 length: 18 amino acids. Germline assignment: CDR1 SGHTA and CDR2 FQGNSA. The V gene lost 3 bases and the J gene lost 0 bases, with 15 bases spanning the gap. The CDR3 region has the DNA TGTGCCAGCAGCTTGGGCCGAACGACTAGCTCTGGGGCCAACGTCCTGACTTTC. This gives the protein CASSLGRTTSSGANVLTF.

The chain uses TRBV29-1 and TRBJ2-5; D gene ambiguous. Per the germline V gene, CDR1 is SQVTM and CDR2 is ANQGSEA. The CDR3 covers 18 residues. With 5 bases removed from V and 2 bases from J, the gap between germline ends came to 27 bases. CDR3 sequence: CSVLLYLIGSARQETQYF. In DNA, the CDR3 is TGCAGCGTTCTCCTTTACCTAATCGGGTCCGCCAGACAAGAGACCCAGTACTTC. Full variable domain (rest looked up from reference TRBV29-1 and TRBJ2-5): SAVISQKPSRDICQRGTSLTIQCQVDSQVTMMFWYRQQPGQSLTLIATANQGSEATYESGFVIDKFPISRPNLTFSTLTVSNMSPEDSSIYLCSVLLYLIGSARQETQYFGPGTRLLVL.

The gene calls are TRBV18 and TRBJ2-6; a possible D gene is TRBD1 (6 bases). CDR3 length: 18 amino acids. Germline lookup yields CDR1 KGHSH and CDR2 LQKENI. Trimming stripped 2 bases from V and 0 bases from J, with 14 bases between. CDR3 DNA: TGTGCCAGCTCACCAGTGAGACAGGAGAGCTCTGGGGCCAACGTCCTGACTTTC. Amino acid sequence: CASSPVRQESSGANVLTF.

This clone was recorded at least ten times. The V and J genes are TRBV5-1 and TRBJ1-1; 8 positions match TRBD1. The germline CDR1 and CDR2 sequences are SGHRS and YFSETQ. The junction had 1 base not matched to a gene; V was cut back by 2 bases and J by 1 base. This CDR3 is 14 amino acids long. The CDR3 is CASSFGQGNTEAFF. Here the CDR3 DNA reads TGCGCCAGCAGCTTCGGACAGGGGAACACTGAAGCTTTCTTT.

The J gene is TRBJ1-1, the V gene TRBV7-2, with 8 bases that match TRBD1. Germline values: CDR1 SGHTA, CDR2 FQGNSA. This CDR3 is 12 amino acids long. V lost 6 bases and J lost 8; bases outside the gene matches: 5. The CDR3 DNA reads as TGTGCCAGCAGTCGGACAGGGTGGGAAGCTTTCTTT. Its protein product is CASSRTGWEAFF.

This chain joins TRBV23-1 and TRBJ1-5, with D unclear. TRBV23-1 carries the ORF label, with uncertain function. The CDR3 loop spans 13 amino acids. V lost 4 bases and J lost 11, with 15 bases in between. The CDR3 bases are TGCGCCAGCAGTCCCATGAGGAGGTCCGCCCAGCATTTT. Translation: CASSPMRRSAQHF.

This clone was found a few times. The gene calls are TRBV18 and TRBJ1-4; TRBD1 aligns across 9 bases. The CDR3 has 18 residues. Germline V CDR1 and CDR2: KGHSH, LQKENI. The junction had 13 bases not matched to a gene; V was cut back by 0 bases and J by 8 bases. As DNA, the CDR3 is TGTGCCAGCTCACCACCGATCGCCGGGACAGGGAGTGGGGAAAAACTGTTTTTT. Protein: CASSPPIAGTGSGEKLFF.

This clone was seen a handful of times. The chain carries TRBV10-3 and TRBJ2-1; 7 positions match TRBD2. Per germline, CDR1 ENHRY and CDR2 SYGVKD. The trim removed 4 bases at V and 7 bases at J, leaving 13 bases unmatched. This CDR3 is built from 16 residues. Here the CDR3 DNA reads TGTGCCATCAGTGGGGTGGTGGGGCCCGGGGGGAATGAGCAGTTCTTC. This sequence encodes CAISGVVGPGGNEQFF.

The rearrangement links TRBV27 to TRBJ1-2; TRBD1 aligns across 7 bases. The germline V gene encodes CDR1 MNHEY and CDR2 SMNVEV (reference sequence). Trimming at V came to 7 bases and at J to 6 bases, leaving 8 bases not matched to a gene. The CDR3 length is 13 residues. The CDR3 DNA reads TGTGCCAGCAAGGGACAGCGCATGGATGGCTACACCTTC. Amino acid sequence: CASKGQRMDGYTF.

The chain employs TRBV7-2 and TRBJ2-1; TRBD1 matches 11 bases. Germline V CDR1 and CDR2: SGHTA, FQGNSA. After removal of 1 base from V and 12 bases from J, the junction contained 11 bases not matched to a gene. The CDR3 length is 16 residues. The CDR3 is CASSLGLDRGLVAQFF. In DNA form, the CDR3 reads TGTGCCAGCAGCTTAGGGTTGGACAGGGGGCTTGTTGCGCAGTTCTTC.

This clone was picked up one time. The rearrangement joins TRBV7-9 to TRBJ1-1; 8 bases line up with TRBD1. Trimming removed 1 base from V and 1 base from J; junction bases left unmatched: 5. This CDR3 is built from 16 residues. Per the germline V gene, CDR1 is SEHNR and CDR2 is FQNEAQ (reference sequence). DNA for the CDR3: TGTGCCAGCAGCTTAGAGCAGGGGGCAGGGAACACTGAAGCTTTCTTT. This gives the protein CASSLEQGAGNTEAFF.

The genes are TRBV9 and TRBJ2-3; D possibly corresponds to TRBD1 (7 bases). The length of the CDR3 is 13 residues. Deletions cut 4 bases from V and 4 bases from J, with 10 bases between. Germline CDR1 and CDR2: SGDLS and YYNGEE. The CDR3 nucleotides read TGTGCCAGCAGCACCAGGGGGGCAGATACGCAGTATTTT. This codes for CASSTRGADTQYF.

The rearrangement joins TRBV28 to TRBJ2-1; 9 bases agree with TRBD2. Germline CDR1 reads MDHEN; CDR2 reads SYDVKM. The CDR3 extends over 16 amino acids. With V trimmed by 4 bases and J by 5 bases, 9 bases remained unmatched. The CDR3 protein is CASSSEMLAGNNEQFF. Written as DNA, the CDR3 is TGTGCCAGCAGTTCGGAGATGCTAGCGGGAAACAATGAGCAGTTCTTC. The full variable domain, completed using reference TRBV28 and TRBJ2-1, is DVKVTQSSRYLVKRTGEKVFLECVQDMDHENMFWYRQDPGLGLRLIYFSYDVKMKEKGDIPEGYSVSREKKERFSLILESASTNQTSMYLCASSSEMLAGNNEQFFGPGTRLTVL.

The rearrangement uses TRBV7-2 and TRBJ1-1; 8 bases match TRBD1. V lost 3 bases, J lost 4 bases, and 4 bases stayed unmatched. The CDR3 has 14 residues. Germline CDR1 and CDR2: SGHTA and FQGNSA. The CDR3 DNA sequence: TGTGCCAGCAGCTTTCAGGGGGCAGGCACTGAAGCTTTCTTT. Its protein is CASSFQGAGTEAFF. Drawing the rest from reference TRBV7-2 and TRBJ1-1, the complete variable domain is GAGVSQSPSNKVTEKGKDVELRCDPISGHTALYWYRQSLGQGLEFLIYFQGNSAPDKSGLPSDRFSAERTGGSVSTLTIQRTQQEDSAVYLCASSFQGAGTEAFFGQGTRLTVV.

V gene TRBV28 combines with J gene TRBJ1-1; D may be TRBD1 (6 bases). V was shortened by 7 bases and J by 4 bases, with 13 bases between the two germline ends. Germline CDR1 reads MDHEN; CDR2 reads SYDVKM. This CDR3 has 13 residues. The CDR3: CASINPGVTEAFF. CDR3 in DNA: TGTGCCAGCATCAACCCAGGGGTCACTGAAGCTTTCTTT. The whole variable domain, remainder taken from reference TRBV28 and TRBJ1-1, is DVKVTQSSRYLVKRTGEKVFLECVQDMDHENMFWYRQDPGLGLRLIYFSYDVKMKEKGDIPEGYSVSREKKERFSLILESASTNQTSMYLCASINPGVTEAFFGQGTRLTVV.